These T cell receptor beta chains were read from a single sample in a study of cytomegalovirus exposure and HLA in healthy donors. This table comes from immunoSEQ multiplex PCR, and its TCRdb copy is limited to in-frame clones, with some not included. The data hold about 150,000 clones, with around 80% observed a single time. Sequences were obtained from PBMCs. Every receptor here comes from a woman in her forties or fifties in good health and CMV-seropositive. Both conserved end residues are part of each CDR3. The order of the fields is J gene, V gene, clone size, D gene, CDR3 protein, CDR3 DNA. The D gene is left open where the match is weak. Only part of the rows carry a size: once, few, many, or a class if the clone is expanded.

TRBJ2-7	TRBV18	-	-	CASSSGESYEQYF	TGTGCCAGCTCATCAGGGGAGAGCTACGAGCAGTACTTC
TRBJ1-1	TRBV19	once	TRBD1	CASSTPGQAGAFF	TGTGCCAGTAGTACACCAGGACAGGCGGGTGCTTTCTTT
TRBJ2-4	TRBV5-6	-	-	CASSFLQGGTLAIQYF	TGTGCCAGCAGCTTCCTACAGGGAGGGACTCTGGCCATTCAGTACTTC
TRBJ1-2	TRBV15	-	-	CATSEGPIGGYTF	TGTGCCACCAGCGAGGGTCCAATTGGTGGCTACACCTTC
TRBJ2-2	TRBV21-1	-	-	CASRPRTSRHTGELFF	TGTGCCAGCAGACCAAGGACTAGCAGACACACCGGGGAGCTGTTTTTT
TRBJ2-7	TRBV2	-	TRBD2	CASRGWLAGDPSYEQYF	TGTGCCAGCAGGGGGTGGCTAGCGGGCGACCCCTCCTACGAGCAGTACTTC
TRBJ2-7	TRBV5-1	few	TRBD2	CASSLLAGTNEQYF	TGCGCCAGCAGCTTACTAGCGGGAACGAACGAGCAGTACTTC
TRBJ1-3	TRBV13	few	TRBD1	CASSRDRYNRNTIYF	TGTGCCAGCAGTCGGGACAGGTATAATAGAAACACCATATATTTT
TRBJ2-5	TRBV7-2	few	-	CASSSRVPGLGPSETQYF	TGTGCCAGCAGCTCTAGGGTACCGGGACTGGGGCCATCGGAGACCCAGTACTTC
TRBJ1-4	TRBV18	once	-	CASSLTGINEKLFF	TGTGCCAGCTCACTGACGGGTATTAATGAAAAACTGTTTTTT
TRBJ2-7	TRBV29-1	-	TRBD1	CSVGVAGGDYEQYF	TGCAGCGTCGGGGTCGCAGGGGGAGACTACGAGCAGTACTTC
TRBJ1-4	TRBV21-1	-	-	CASSKALSSGVPNEKLFF	TGTGCCAGCAGCAAAGCGCTTTCTTCGGGGGTCCCTAATGAAAAACTGTTTTTT
TRBJ1-4	TRBV19	-	-	CASLTGGGATNEKLFF	TGTGCCAGCCTGACAGGTGGTGGCGCAACTAATGAAAAACTGTTTTTT
TRBJ2-2	TRBV5-6	-	-	CASSPGLPNTGELFF	TGTGCCAGCAGCCCGGGACTCCCGAACACCGGGGAGCTGTTTTTT
TRBJ2-3	TRBV11-1	-	-	CASSFLPADTQYF	TGTGCCAGCAGCTTCCTCCCTGCAGATACGCAGTATTTT
TRBJ2-7	TRBV29-1	-	-	CSAMTGNEQYF	TGCAGCGCCATGACCGGGAACGAGCAGTACTTC
TRBJ2-4	TRBV5-6	-	-	CASSYLGVSKNIQYF	TGTGCCAGCAGCTATCTAGGGGTATCCAAAAACATTCAGTACTTC
TRBJ1-2	TRBV7-3	-	-	CASSLGGSSNYGYTF	TGTGCCAGCAGCCTCGGAGGCTCCTCGAACTATGGCTACACCTTC
TRBJ1-3	TRBV5-4	-	-	CASSLGVAGRTIAGNTIYF	TGTGCCAGCAGCTTGGGAGTGGCAGGGAGGACAATCGCTGGAAACACCATATATTTT
TRBJ1-1	TRBV7-9	-	-	CASSKQFSMDTEAFF	TGTGCCAGCAGCAAACAGTTTTCCATGGACACTGAAGCTTTCTTT
TRBJ1-2	TRBV6-5	-	-	CASSYSNGGYYGYTF	TGTGCCAGCAGTTACTCGAATGGGGGGTACTATGGCTACACCTTC
TRBJ1-2	TRBV20-1	-	-	CSAVANGYTF	TGCAGTGCAGTGGCAAATGGCTACACCTTC
TRBJ1-5	TRBV7-8	-	-	CASSSTGYSNQPQHF	TGTGCCAGCAGCTCCACAGGTTATAGCAATCAGCCCCAGCATTTT
TRBJ1-3	TRBV7-2	-	-	CASSPRGVNSGNTIYF	TGTGCCAGCAGCCCAAGGGGCGTAAACTCTGGAAACACCATATATTTT
TRBJ2-1	TRBV6-6	-	-	CASSEGSSYNEQFF	TGTGCCAGCAGCGAGGGAAGCTCCTACAATGAGCAGTTCTTC
TRBJ2-3	TRBV7-6	-	-	CASSLLGGASLTDTQYF	TGTGCCAGCAGCTTATTGGGCGGGGCTAGCCTAACAGATACGCAGTATTTT
TRBJ2-2	TRBV7-7	-	TRBD1	CASSSSTGVFTGELFF	TGTGCTAGCAGCTCATCCACAGGGGTATTCACCGGGGAGCTGTTTTTT
TRBJ1-2	TRBV13	-	-	CASTWQVSARDYGYTF	TGTGCCAGCACCTGGCAAGTCTCAGCCAGGGATTATGGCTACACCTTC
TRBJ1-2	TRBV5-1	few	-	CASSPSTAYGYTF	TGCGCCAGCAGCCCATCGACAGCCTATGGCTACACCTTC
TRBJ1-2	TRBV28	-	-	CASRLGQNTFYGYTF	TGTGCCAGCAGGCTTGGCCAAAATACCTTCTATGGCTACACCTTC
TRBJ2-2	TRBV7-9	-	-	CSSSALTAGRTGELFF	TGTTCCAGCAGCGCCCTGACGGCAGGGCGGACCGGGGAGCTGTTTTTT
TRBJ2-5	TRBV29-1	-	TRBD2	CSVRTSGIETQYF	TGCAGCGTGAGGACTAGCGGGATTGAGACCCAGTACTTC
TRBJ2-2	TRBV6-4	few	TRBD2	CASSALAGNPGELFF	TGTGCCAGCAGTGCGCTAGCGGGTAATCCCGGGGAGCTGTTTTTT
TRBJ2-3	TRBV14	-	TRBD2	CASSPTSGRRADTQYF	TGTGCCAGCAGCCCTACTAGCGGGAGACGGGCAGATACGCAGTATTTT
TRBJ2-7	TRBV19	-	-	CASSIVYRSDYEQYF	TGTGCCAGTAGTATAGTATACAGGAGTGACTACGAGCAGTACTTC
TRBJ2-3	TRBV6-6	-	TRBD2	CASKGGGYTDTQYF	TGTGCCAGCAAGGGCGGGGGTTACACAGATACGCAGTATTTT
TRBJ1-1	TRBV19	few	-	CASSSYLRGGNPEAFF	TGTGCCAGTAGTAGCTACCTCCGGGGGGGGAACCCTGAAGCTTTCTTT
TRBJ1-2	TRBV19	-	-	CASSLGGVSNYGYTF	TGTGCCAGTAGTCTGGGCGGGGTTTCGAACTATGGCTACACCTTC
TRBJ2-7	TRBV2	once	-	CASSPDRYSYEQYF	TGTGCCAGCAGTCCGGACAGATACTCCTACGAGCAGTACTTC
TRBJ1-6	TRBV5-4	few	-	CASSLSLSSYNSPLHF	TGTGCCAGCAGCTTGTCTCTGAGCTCCTATAATTCACCCCTCCACTTT
TRBJ1-4	TRBV19	-	-	CASSIGAARNEKLFF	TGTGCCAGTAGTATTGGAGCGGCGCGGAATGAAAAACTGTTTTTT
TRBJ1-1	TRBV28	-	TRBD1	CASSRRQGLYTEAFF	TGTGCCAGCAGTCGTCGACAGGGATTATACACTGAGGCTTTCTTT
TRBJ2-5	TRBV7-3	-	-	CASSLGSGGLETQYF	TGTGCCAGCAGCTTAGGGTCGGGGGGCTTAGAGACCCAGTACTTC
TRBJ2-1	TRBV7-2	-	TRBD2	CASSLGLAGNNEQFF	TGTGCCAGCAGCCTAGGACTAGCGGGGAACAATGAGCAGTTCTTC
TRBJ2-5	TRBV7-3	-	TRBD2	CASSTRAGGLETQYF	TGTGCCAGCAGCACACGTGCGGGGGGGCTAGAGACCCAGTACTTC
TRBJ1-1	TRBV18	once	-	CASSPSTGKTGAFF	TGTGCCAGCTCACCATCAACAGGGAAAACAGGAGCTTTCTTT
TRBJ1-5	TRBV19	few	-	CASNAGHQPQHF	TGTGCCAGTAATGCAGGGCATCAGCCCCAGCATTTT
TRBJ2-7	TRBV5-6	-	-	CASSLGPLSSYEQYF	TGTGCCAGCAGCTTGGGTCCCCTAAGCTCCTACGAGCAGTACTTC
TRBJ1-2	TRBV6-5	-	-	CASNGPMEGGYTF	TGTGCCAGCAATGGACCGATGGAGGGTGGCTACACCTTC
TRBJ2-5	TRBV10-3	few	TRBD2	CAISESRGLAGLPGETQYF	TGTGCCATCAGTGAGTCTCGGGGACTAGCGGGGCTCCCGGGGGAGACCCAGTACTTC
TRBJ2-1	TRBV6-1	few	TRBD2	CASSEAALAGGLSNEQFF	TGTGCCAGCAGTGAAGCGGCACTAGCGGGGGGCCTCTCCAATGAGCAGTTCTTC
TRBJ1-6	TRBV9	-	TRBD1	CASTQGGRNNSPLHF	TGTGCCAGCACCCAGGGGGGACGGAATAATTCACCCCTCCACTTT
TRBJ1-1	TRBV5-1	-	-	CASSLAGLTEAFF	TGCGCCAGCAGCTTGGCGGGACTAACTGAAGCTTTCTTT
TRBJ1-2	TRBV28	-	TRBD1	CASSLPTGINSYTF	TGTGCCAGCAGTCTACCGACAGGGATAAATAGCTACACCTTC
TRBJ2-3	TRBV6-5	-	-	CASSFTRRDTQYF	TGTGCCAGCAGCTTCACTAGGAGAGATACGCAGTATTTT
TRBJ1-1	TRBV30	-	TRBD1	CASHRGSNTEAFF	TGTGCCAGTCACAGGGGTTCGAACACTGAAGCTTTCTTT
TRBJ1-2	TRBV9	once	TRBD1	CASSGDRGLLNYGYTF	TGTGCCAGCAGCGGGGACAGGGGTCTATTAAACTATGGCTACACCTTC
TRBJ2-3	TRBV27	-	-	CASSHQGLSTDTQYF	TGTGCCAGCAGTCATCAGGGACTTAGCACAGATACGCAGTATTTT
TRBJ2-7	TRBV28	-	TRBD2	CASRPLAGVYEQYF	TGTGCCAGCAGGCCTCTAGCGGGGGTCTACGAGCAGTACTTC